This TCR beta chain comes out of a study of blood T cell repertoires in COVID-19. Seattle's enrolled individuals joined amid active infection and were then monitored longitudinally. The repertoire was sequenced with immunoSEQ multiplex PCR; TCRdb's copy has only in-frame clones and lacks some. This table holds roughly 150,000 clones, approximately 91% found once. Sequences were obtained from peripheral blood. This TCR was sampled from a man aged 18 to 29 with COVID-19, enrolled during active disease.

The CDR3 nucleotides are TGTGCCAGTAGTATGGAGCAGGGCGGAAGCCAGCCCCAGCATTTT. It specifies CASSMEQGGSQPQHF. The chain is built from TRBV19 and TRBJ1-5, with D possibly TRBD1 on 5 matching bases. Germline CDR1 reads LNHDA; CDR2 reads SQIVND (reference sequence). This CDR3 has 15 residues. Trimming stripped 3 bases from V and 7 bases from J, with 16 bases between.